The next 8 T cell receptor beta chains were all read from a single sample in a study of T cells in Graves' hyperthyroidism and ophthalmopathy. Template material for amplifying TCR beta CDR3 regions consisted of RNA transcripts. The primer set for the first-round RT-PCR of the TCR CDR3 was HTBI. TCRdb processed the multiplex PCR reads anew with MiXCR; each CDR3 protein has one entry. The data contain 600,000 to 700,000 distinct CDR3 sequences, about 15% of them singletons. The sequenced sample was blood. These receptors all come from a woman aged 40 to 49 with Graves' ophthalmopathy.

This clonotype was counted at least ten times. The rearrangement joins TRBV3-1 to TRBJ2-5; D remains unclear. The CDR3 length is 13 residues. Trimming took 1 base from V and 3 from J, leaving 6 bases between them. Germline CDR1 reads LGHDT; CDR2 reads YNNKEL (reference sequence). The CDR3 bases are TGTGCCAGCAGCCAAGTAGAGGAAGAGACCCAGTACTTC. It translates to CASSQVEEETQYF.

This clonotype was counted only a few times. This rearrangement joins TRBV7-2 to TRBJ2-2, with 7 nucleotides matching TRBD2. The CDR3 runs to 14 residues. V shed 5 bases and J 5 bases; nucleotides not matched to a gene: 5. CDR1 and CDR2 (germline): SGHTA, FQGNSA. CDR3 nucleotide sequence: TGTGCCAGCAGCGAGAGCGGGACGACCGGGGAGCTGTTTTTT. Its translation is CASSESGTTGELFF.

J is TRBJ1-1 and V is TRBV6-5; TRBD1 matches at 9 bases. The CDR3 length is 15 residues. CDR1 is MNHEY and CDR2 is SVGAGI in the germline V gene. Germline trimming cut 4 bases from V and 1 base from J; bases unmatched to any gene: 4. CDR3: CASSLTGGKNTEAFF. CDR3 bases: TGTGCCAGCAGTTTGACAGGGGGGAAGAACACTGAAGCTTTCTTT.

The sample holds many counts of this clonotype. The rearrangement joins TRBV12-3 or TRBV12-4 to TRBJ2-5; D may be TRBD1 (5 bases). The V and J ends lost 4 bases and 3 bases respectively, with 9 bases between them. This CDR3 contains 13 residues. CDR3 protein: CASSSPREETQYF. For the CDR3, the DNA is TGTGCCAGCAGTTCGCCCAGGGAAGAGACCCAGTACTTC.

This clonotype was recorded many times. The genes are TRBV20-1 and TRBJ2-2, with D perhaps matching TRBD2 (6 bases). CDR3 size: 16 residues. From germline, CDR1 is DFQATT and CDR2 SNEGSKA (reference sequence). The V and J ends lost 6 bases and 4 bases respectively, with 21 bases between them. The DNA of the CDR3 is TGCAGTGCCAGACCCCTAGGAGCGGGCCGCACCGGGGAGCTGTTTTTT. Residues: CSARPLGAGRTGELFF.

V usage is TRBV29-1 and J usage is TRBJ2-7, with 9 bases fitting TRBD1. Germline-derived CDR1 and CDR2 are SQVTM and ANQGSEA. This CDR3 contains 13 residues. The ends lost 3 bases at V and 6 bases at J; junction bases unmatched: 6. CDR3: CSVETGGVGEQYF. For the CDR3, the DNA is TGCAGCGTTGAGACAGGGGGGGTCGGCGAGCAGTACTTC.

This clonotype was recorded at least ten times. The chain recombines TRBV6-1 with TRBJ2-2; D is unresolved. From germline, CDR1 is MNHNS and CDR2 SASEGT. This CDR3 spans 16 amino acids. The germline V and J ends were trimmed by 7 bases and 0 bases, with 15 bases remaining between them. The CDR3 here is CASTRSRLANTGELFF. CDR3 bases: TGTGCCAGCACCCGATCTCGGCTCGCGAACACCGGGGAGCTGTTTTTT.

CDR3 sequence: CSARDSSAAYGYTF. The CDR3 bases are TGCAGTGCTAGAGATAGCAGCGCAGCCTATGGCTACACCTTC. The V and J genes are TRBV20-1 and TRBJ1-2; D remains unclear. V was trimmed by 0 bases and J by 4 bases, leaving 12 bases between them. The CDR3 is made up of 14 amino acids. CDR1 DFQATT and CDR2 SNEGSKA come from the germline V gene (reference sequence).